These T cell receptor beta chains were read from a single sample in a study of T cells in Graves' hyperthyroidism and ophthalmopathy. Each CDR3 protein is one row after TCRdb ran MiXCR on the multiplex PCR reads. The sample shows more than 500,000 distinct CDR3 sequences, about 16% of them seen only once. The sample comprised blood. The source is a woman in her twenties or thirties with Graves' ophthalmopathy. Each CDR3 is given with its conserved first and last residue. Size is omitted from some rows. Given values are once, few, many or a class for expanded clones.

V gene	J gene	clone size	CDR3 protein
TRBV7-9	TRBJ1-3	many	CASSPRQGPEDTIYF
TRBV7-2	TRBJ2-5	few	CASSLGASGRARGETQYF
TRBV28	TRBJ2-1	NA	CASSLATHYNEQFF
TRBV15	TRBJ2-1	few	CATSRETLAGYNEQFF
TRBV7-2	TRBJ1-6	few	CASSLGTGNLNSPLHF
TRBV29-1	TRBJ2-1	many	CSVGPGTRNEQFF
TRBV6-2/TRBV6-3	TRBJ1-1	few	CASSYGESTEAFF
TRBV20-1	TRBJ2-7	NA	CSAIAGMEYEQYF
TRBV2	TRBJ1-5	NA	CASPVSGNQPQHF
TRBV6-1	TRBJ2-7	many	CASSRDYVTYEQYF
TRBV28	TRBJ2-5	many	CASSFPGQGARVTQYF
TRBV9	TRBJ2-1	NA	CASQPPGGYNEQFF
TRBV28	TRBJ2-3	few	CASRPNRGLLVTQYF
TRBV28	TRBJ2-5	NA	CASRPGGSGETQYF
TRBV3-1	TRBJ2-1	many	CASSQPPRNEQFF
TRBV4-1	TRBJ1-5	NA	CASSGGTRDTNQPQHF
TRBV7-9	TRBJ1-3	few	CASRKGFSGNTIYF
TRBV6-2/TRBV6-3	TRBJ2-1	NA	CASSMTSGHNEQFF
TRBV28	TRBJ1-5	few	CASSSSGVLNQPQHF
TRBV6-5	TRBJ2-7	many	CASSYGSTYEQYF
TRBV5-6	TRBJ2-7	many	CASSLGGGQGNEQYF
TRBV30	TRBJ1-1	many	CAWTQGGTEAFF
TRBV9	TRBJ1-1	many	CASSVVGAGTEAFF
TRBV7-2	TRBJ2-1	many	CASSLGGGTSGDNEQFF
TRBV28	TRBJ2-2	many	CASLSLAGENTGELFF
TRBV20-1	TRBJ2-3	few	CSARSYGANTDTQYF
TRBV5-1	TRBJ2-7	few	CASSLRGGSGTSSYEQYF
TRBV12-3/TRBV12-4	TRBJ1-2	many	CASSWGPNYGYTF
TRBV6-2/TRBV6-3	TRBJ1-4	many	CASGRTGDKEKLFF
TRBV5-8	TRBJ2-2	NA	CATTPPLGNTGELFF
TRBV15	TRBJ1-5	NA	CATSRDASGNQPQHF
TRBV12-3/TRBV12-4	TRBJ1-2	many	CASSSTTDSGYTF
TRBV6-1	TRBJ2-1	few	CASTPLGDYTSEQFF
TRBV20-1	TRBJ2-1	few	CSARKRDRPDSYNEQFF
TRBV27	TRBJ2-1	few	CASSPGPTSMNYNEQFF
TRBV7-9	TRBJ2-2	many	CASRPPGQANTGELFF
TRBV11-2	TRBJ2-1	few	CASSLHGSGVYNEQFF
TRBV2	TRBJ1-5	many	CASKRDRSNQPQHF
TRBV27	TRBJ2-7	few	CASSLYKGSYEQYF
TRBV4-2	TRBJ2-2	few	CASSQFKYTGELFF
TRBV6-7	TRBJ2-7	NA	CASTTGYPYEQYF
TRBV3-1	TRBJ2-3	many	CASRQAGAPNTQYF
TRBV28	TRBJ2-7	NA	CSSSPSHEQYF
TRBV6-1	TRBJ1-6	many	CASSELTMTSPLHF
TRBV10-3	TRBJ2-1	NA	CAISETTHTGGWSYNEQFF